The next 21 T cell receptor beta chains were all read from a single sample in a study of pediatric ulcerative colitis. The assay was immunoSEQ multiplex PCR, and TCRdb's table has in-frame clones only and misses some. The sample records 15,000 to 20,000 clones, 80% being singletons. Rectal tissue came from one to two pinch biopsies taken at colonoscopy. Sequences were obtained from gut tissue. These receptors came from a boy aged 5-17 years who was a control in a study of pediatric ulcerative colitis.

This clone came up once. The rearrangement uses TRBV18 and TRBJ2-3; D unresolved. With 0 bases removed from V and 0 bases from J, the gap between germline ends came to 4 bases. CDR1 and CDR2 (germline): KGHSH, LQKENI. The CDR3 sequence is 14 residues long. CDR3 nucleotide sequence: TGTGCCAGCTCACCACCGACTAGCACAGATACGCAGTATTTT. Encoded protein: CASSPPTSTDTQYF.

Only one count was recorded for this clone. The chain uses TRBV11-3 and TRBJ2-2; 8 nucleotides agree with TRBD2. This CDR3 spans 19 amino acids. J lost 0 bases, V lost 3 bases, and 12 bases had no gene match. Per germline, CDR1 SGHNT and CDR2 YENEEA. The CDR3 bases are TGTGCCAGCAGCTTGGGCCGATATAGCGGGGCTGCGAACACCGGGGAGCTGTTTTTT. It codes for CASSLGRYSGAANTGELFF.

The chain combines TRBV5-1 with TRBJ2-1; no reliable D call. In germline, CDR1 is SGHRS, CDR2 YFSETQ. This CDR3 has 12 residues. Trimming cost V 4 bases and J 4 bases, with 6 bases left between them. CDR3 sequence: CASSGLYNEQFF. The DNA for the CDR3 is TGCGCCAGCAGCGGCCTTTACAATGAGCAGTTCTTC.

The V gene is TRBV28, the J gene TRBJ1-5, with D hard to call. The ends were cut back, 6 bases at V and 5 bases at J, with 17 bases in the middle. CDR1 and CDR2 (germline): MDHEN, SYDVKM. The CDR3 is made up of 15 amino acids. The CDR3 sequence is CASSLPYRKDQPQHF. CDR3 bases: TGTGCCAGCAGCCTACCCTACAGAAAAGATCAGCCCCAGCATTTT.

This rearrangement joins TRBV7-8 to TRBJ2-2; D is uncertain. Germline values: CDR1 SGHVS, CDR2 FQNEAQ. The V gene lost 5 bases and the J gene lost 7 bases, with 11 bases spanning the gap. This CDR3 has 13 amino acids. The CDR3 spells CASSPIRSGELFF. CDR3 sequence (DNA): TGTGCCAGCAGCCCCATCCGTAGCGGGGAGCTGTTTTTT.

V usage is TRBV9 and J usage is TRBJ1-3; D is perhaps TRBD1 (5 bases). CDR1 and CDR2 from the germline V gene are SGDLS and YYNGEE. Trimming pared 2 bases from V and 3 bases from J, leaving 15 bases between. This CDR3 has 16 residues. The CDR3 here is CASSVDVQGIGNTIYF. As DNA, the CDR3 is TGTGCCAGCAGCGTCGACGTTCAGGGTATTGGAAACACCATATATTTT.

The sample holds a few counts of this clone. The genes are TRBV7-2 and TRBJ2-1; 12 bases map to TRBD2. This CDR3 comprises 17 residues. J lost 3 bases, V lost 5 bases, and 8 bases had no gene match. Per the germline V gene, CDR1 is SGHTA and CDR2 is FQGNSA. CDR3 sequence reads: CASSLYGLAGIYNEQFF. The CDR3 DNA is TGTGCCAGCAGCCTCTATGGACTAGCGGGAATCTACAATGAGCAGTTCTTC.

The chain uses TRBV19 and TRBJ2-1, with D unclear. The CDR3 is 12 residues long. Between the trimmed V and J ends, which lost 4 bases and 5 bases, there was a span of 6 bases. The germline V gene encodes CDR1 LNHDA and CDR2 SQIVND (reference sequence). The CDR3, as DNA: TGTGCCAGTAGTAGCACGGACAATGAGCAGTTCTTC. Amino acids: CASSSTDNEQFF.

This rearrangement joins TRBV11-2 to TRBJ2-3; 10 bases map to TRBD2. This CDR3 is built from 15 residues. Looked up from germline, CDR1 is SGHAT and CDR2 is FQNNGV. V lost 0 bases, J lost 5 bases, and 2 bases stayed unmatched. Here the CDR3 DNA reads TGTGCCAGCAGCTTAGACAGCGGGGGGGAAGATACGCAGTATTTT. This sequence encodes CASSLDSGGEDTQYF. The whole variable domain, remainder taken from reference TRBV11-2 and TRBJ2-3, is EAGVAQSPRYKIIEKRQSVAFWCNPISGHATLYWYQQILGQGPKLLIQFQNNGVVDDSQLPKDRFSAERLKGVDSTLKIQPAKLEDSAVYLCASSLDSGGEDTQYFGPGTRLTVL.

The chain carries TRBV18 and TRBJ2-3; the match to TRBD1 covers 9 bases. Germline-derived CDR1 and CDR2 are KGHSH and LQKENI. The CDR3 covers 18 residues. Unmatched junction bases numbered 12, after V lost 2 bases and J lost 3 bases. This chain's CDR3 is CASSPLWLAGQGTDTQYF. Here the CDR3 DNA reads TGTGCCAGCTCACCATTGTGGCTTGCGGGACAGGGTACAGATACGCAGTATTTT.

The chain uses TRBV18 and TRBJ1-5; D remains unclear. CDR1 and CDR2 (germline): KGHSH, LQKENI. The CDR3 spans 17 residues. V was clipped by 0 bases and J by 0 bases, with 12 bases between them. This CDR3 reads CASSPPSDRTSNQPQHF. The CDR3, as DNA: TGTGCCAGCTCACCACCGTCGGATAGGACTAGCAATCAGCCCCAGCATTTT.

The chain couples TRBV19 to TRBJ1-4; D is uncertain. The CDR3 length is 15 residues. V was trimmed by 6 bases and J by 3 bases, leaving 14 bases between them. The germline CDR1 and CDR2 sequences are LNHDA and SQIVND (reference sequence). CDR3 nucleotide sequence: TGTGCCAGTAGAAGGACTAGCTCGGCTAATGAAAAACTGTTTTTT. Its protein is CASRRTSSANEKLFF.

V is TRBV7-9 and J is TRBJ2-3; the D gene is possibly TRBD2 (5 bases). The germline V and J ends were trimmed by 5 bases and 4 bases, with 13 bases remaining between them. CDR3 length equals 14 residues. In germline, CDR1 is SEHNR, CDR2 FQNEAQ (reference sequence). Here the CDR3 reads CASSRGGGPDTQYF. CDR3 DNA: TGTGCCAGCAGCCGGGGTGGTGGCCCAGATACGCAGTATTTT.

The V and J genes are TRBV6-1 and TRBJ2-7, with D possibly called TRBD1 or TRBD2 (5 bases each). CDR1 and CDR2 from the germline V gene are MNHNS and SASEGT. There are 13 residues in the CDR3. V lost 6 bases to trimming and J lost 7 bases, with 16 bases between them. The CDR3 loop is CASRSPMGREQYF. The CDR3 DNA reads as TGTGCCAGCAGAAGCCCCATGGGACGGGAGCAGTACTTC.

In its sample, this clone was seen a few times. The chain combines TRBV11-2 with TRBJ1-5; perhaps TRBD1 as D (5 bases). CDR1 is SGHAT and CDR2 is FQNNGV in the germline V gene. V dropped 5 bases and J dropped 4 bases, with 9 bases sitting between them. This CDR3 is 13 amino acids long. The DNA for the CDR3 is TGTGCCAGCAGCACTGACAGAAATCAGCCCCAGCATTTT. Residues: CASSTDRNQPQHF. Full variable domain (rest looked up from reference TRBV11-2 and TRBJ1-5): EAGVAQSPRYKIIEKRQSVAFWCNPISGHATLYWYQQILGQGPKLLIQFQNNGVVDDSQLPKDRFSAERLKGVDSTLKIQPAKLEDSAVYLCASSTDRNQPQHFGDGTRLSIL.

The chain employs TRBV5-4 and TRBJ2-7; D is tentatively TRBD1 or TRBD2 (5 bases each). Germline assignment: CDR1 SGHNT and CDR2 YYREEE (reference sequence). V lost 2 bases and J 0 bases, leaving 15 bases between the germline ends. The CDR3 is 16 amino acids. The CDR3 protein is CASSFGALQSSYEQYF. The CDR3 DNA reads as TGTGCCAGCAGCTTCGGGGCCCTCCAGAGCTCCTACGAGCAGTACTTC.

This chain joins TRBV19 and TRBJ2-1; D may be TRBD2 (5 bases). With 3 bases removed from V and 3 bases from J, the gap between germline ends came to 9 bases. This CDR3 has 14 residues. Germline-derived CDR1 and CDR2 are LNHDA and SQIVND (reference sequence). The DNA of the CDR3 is TGTGCCAGTAGTATCCAGCGGTACTACAATGAGCAGTTCTTC. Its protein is CASSIQRYYNEQFF.

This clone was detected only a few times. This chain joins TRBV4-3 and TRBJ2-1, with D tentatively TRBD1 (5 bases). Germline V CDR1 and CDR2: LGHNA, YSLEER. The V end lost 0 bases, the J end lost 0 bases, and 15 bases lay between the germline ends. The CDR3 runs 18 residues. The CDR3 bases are TGCGCCAGCAGCCAAGAGAGTCCCGTAAGGGGCTCCTACAATGAGCAGTTCTTC. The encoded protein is CASSQESPVRGSYNEQFF.

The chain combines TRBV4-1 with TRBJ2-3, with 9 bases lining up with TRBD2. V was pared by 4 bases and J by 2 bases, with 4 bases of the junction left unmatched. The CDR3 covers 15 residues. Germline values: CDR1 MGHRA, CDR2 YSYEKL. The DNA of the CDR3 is TGCGCCAGCAGCCCCGGACTAGCGACCACAGATACGCAGTATTTT. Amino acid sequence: CASSPGLATTDTQYF.

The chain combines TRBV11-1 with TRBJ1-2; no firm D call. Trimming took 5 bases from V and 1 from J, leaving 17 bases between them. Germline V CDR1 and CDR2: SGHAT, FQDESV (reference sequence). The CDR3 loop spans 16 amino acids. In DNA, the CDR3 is TGTGCCAGCAGCCGCCGGGCAGATCAGTTTAACTATGGCTACACCTTC. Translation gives CASSRRADQFNYGYTF. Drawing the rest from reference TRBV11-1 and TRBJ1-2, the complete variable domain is EAEVAQSPRYKITEKSQAVAFWCDPISGHATLYWYRQILGQGPELLVQFQDESVVDDSQLPKDRFSAERLKGVDSTLKIQPAELGDSAMYLCASSRRADQFNYGYTFGSGTRLTVV.

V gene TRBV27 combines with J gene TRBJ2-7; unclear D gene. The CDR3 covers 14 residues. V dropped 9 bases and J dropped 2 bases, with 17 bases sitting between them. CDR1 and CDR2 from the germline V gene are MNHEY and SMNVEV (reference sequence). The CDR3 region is CASSRAGGTYEQYF. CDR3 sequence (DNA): TGTGCCAGTTCCCGGGCAGGCGGTACCTACGAGCAGTACTTC.